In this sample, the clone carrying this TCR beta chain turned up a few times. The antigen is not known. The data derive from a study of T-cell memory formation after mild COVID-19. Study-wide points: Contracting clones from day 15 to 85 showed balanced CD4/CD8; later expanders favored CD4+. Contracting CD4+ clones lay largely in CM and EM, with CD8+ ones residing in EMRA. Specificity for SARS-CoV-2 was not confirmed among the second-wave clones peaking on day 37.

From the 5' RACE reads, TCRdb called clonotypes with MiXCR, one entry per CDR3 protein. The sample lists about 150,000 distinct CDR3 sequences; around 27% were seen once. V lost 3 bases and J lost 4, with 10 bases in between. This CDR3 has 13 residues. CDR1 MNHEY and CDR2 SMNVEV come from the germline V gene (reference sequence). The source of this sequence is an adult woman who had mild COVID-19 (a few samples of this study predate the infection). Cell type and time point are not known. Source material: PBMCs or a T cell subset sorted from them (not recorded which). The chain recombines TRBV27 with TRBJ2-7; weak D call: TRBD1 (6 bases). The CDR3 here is CASSFAGEYEQYF. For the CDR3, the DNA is TGTGCCAGCAGTTTCGCAGGGGAGTACGAGCAGTACTTC.